The present T cell receptor beta chain was sequenced within a study of a mutant IDH1 vaccine in newly diagnosed glioma. The overall study: Weeks 1, 3, 5, 7, 11, 15, 19 and 23 were when patients received their eight vaccinations. Treatment recipients were about 62% male and around 38% female, and their mean age was approximately 42 years. Broader study findings: The vaccine induced immune responses, and these occurred in around 93% of patients.

As for this clone: No antigen is known for it.

Here immunoSEQ multiplex PCR was the method, and the copy in TCRdb shows in-frame clones only, minus some. The top ten clones hold roughly 2.2% of a sample with around 78,000 clones, 70% to 90% of them seen once. The CDR3 loop spans 14 amino acids. The V gene end was trimmed by 7 bases and the J gene end by 8 bases; junction bases not matched to a gene: 10. Germline values: CDR1 LNHDA, CDR2 SQIVND (reference sequence). Specified time point: week 23, last vaccination. Each dose delivered 300 ug of mutant IDH1 20-mer peptide subcutaneously with imiquimod. The source is a man in his thirties or forties with glioma. Some clones in this sample may be carry-over from other donors' samples. Material: PBMCs, obtained from a glioma patient whose treatment included an IDH1 peptide vaccine. This rearrangement joins TRBV19 to TRBJ1-4; 7 positions match TRBD1. The CDR3 region is CASISRGESEKLFF. The DNA of the CDR3 is TGTGCCAGTATCTCCAGGGGGGAAAGCGAAAAACTGTTTTTT.